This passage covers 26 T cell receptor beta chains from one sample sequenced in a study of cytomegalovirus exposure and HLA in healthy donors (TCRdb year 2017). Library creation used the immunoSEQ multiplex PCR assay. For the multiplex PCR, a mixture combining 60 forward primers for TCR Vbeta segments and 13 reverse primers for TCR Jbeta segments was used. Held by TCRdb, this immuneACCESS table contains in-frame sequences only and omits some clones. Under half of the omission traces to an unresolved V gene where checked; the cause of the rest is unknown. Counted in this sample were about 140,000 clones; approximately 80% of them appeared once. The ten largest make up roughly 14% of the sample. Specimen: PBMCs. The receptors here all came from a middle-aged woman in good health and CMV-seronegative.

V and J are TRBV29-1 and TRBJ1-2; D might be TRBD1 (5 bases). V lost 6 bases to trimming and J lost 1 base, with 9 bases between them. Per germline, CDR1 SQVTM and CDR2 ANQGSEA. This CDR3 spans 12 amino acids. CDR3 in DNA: TGCAGCGTCTACGACAGTAACTATGGCTACACCTTC. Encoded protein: CSVYDSNYGYTF.

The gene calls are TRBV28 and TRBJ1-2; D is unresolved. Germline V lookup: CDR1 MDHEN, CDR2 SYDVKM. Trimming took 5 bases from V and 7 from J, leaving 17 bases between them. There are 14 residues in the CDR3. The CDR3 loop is CASSIRSRGSGYTF. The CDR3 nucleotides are TGTGCCAGCAGTATACGGAGTCGTGGTAGTGGCTACACCTTC.

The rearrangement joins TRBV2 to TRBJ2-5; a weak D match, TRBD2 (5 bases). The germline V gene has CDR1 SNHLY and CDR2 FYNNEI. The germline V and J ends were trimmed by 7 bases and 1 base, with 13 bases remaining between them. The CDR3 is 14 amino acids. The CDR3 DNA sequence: TGTGCCAGCATCGGTTCGGAGGCCCAAGAGACCCAGTACTTC. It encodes CASIGSEAQETQYF.

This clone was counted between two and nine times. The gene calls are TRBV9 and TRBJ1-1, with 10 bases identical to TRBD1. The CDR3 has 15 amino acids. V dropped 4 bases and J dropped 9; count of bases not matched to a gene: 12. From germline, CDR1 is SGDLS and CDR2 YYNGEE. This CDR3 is CASSPPRDRGPQAFF. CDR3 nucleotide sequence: TGTGCCAGCAGCCCTCCCCGGGACAGGGGACCGCAAGCTTTCTTT.

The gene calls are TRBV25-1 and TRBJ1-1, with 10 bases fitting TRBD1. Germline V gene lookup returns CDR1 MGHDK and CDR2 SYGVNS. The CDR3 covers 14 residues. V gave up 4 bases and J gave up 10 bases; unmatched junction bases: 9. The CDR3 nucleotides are TGTGCCAGCAGTGCAACATACGACAGGGGGCGAGCTTTCTTT. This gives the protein CASSATYDRGRAFF.

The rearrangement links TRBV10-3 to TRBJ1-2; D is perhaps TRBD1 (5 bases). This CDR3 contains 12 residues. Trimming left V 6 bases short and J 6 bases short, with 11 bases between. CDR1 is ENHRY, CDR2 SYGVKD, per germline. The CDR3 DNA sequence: TGTGCCATCAGGGGCGCGGGGGATGGCTACACCTTC. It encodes CAIRGAGDGYTF.

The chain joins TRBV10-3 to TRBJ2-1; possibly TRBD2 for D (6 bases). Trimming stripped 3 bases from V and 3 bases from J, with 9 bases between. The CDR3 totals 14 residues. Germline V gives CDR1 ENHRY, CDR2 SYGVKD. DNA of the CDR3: TGTGCCATCAGTGACAGCGGGCTCTACAATGAGCAGTTCTTC. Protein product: CAISDSGLYNEQFF.

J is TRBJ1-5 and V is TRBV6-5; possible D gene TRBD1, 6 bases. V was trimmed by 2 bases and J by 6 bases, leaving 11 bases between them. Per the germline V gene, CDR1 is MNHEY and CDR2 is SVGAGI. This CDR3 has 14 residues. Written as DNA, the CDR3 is TGTGCCAGCAGTTACACCCAGGGGCCTCAGCCCCAGCATTTT. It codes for CASSYTQGPQPQHF.

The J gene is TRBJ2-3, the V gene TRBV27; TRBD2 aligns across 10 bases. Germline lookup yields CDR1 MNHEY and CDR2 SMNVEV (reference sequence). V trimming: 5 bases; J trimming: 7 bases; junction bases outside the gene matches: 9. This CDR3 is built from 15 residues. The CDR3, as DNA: TGTGCCAGCAGTATCCAAGCGGGGGGGCCTTATACGCAGTATTTT. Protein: CASSIQAGGPYTQYF.

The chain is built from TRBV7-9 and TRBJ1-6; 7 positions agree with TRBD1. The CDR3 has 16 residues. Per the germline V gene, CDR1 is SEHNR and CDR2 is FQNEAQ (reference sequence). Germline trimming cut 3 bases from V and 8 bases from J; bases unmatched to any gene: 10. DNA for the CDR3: TGTGCCAGCAGCTTTTCGCTCGTCCAGGGGGATTCACCCCTCCACTTT. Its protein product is CASSFSLVQGDSPLHF.

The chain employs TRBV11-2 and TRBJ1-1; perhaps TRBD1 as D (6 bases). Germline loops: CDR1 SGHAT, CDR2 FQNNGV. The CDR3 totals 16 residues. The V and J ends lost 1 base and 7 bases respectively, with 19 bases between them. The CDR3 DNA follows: TGTGCCAGCAGCTTAGGAATGGGTTCAGGGGAATATGAAGCTTTCTTT. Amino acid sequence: CASSLGMGSGEYEAFF.

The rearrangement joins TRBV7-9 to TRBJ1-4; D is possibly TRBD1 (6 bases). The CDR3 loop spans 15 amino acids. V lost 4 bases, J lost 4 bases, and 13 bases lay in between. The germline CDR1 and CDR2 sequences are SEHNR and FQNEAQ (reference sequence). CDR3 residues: CASSYRQGLNEKLFF. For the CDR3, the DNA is TGTGCCAGCAGCTATCGTCAGGGGCTTAATGAAAAACTGTTTTTT. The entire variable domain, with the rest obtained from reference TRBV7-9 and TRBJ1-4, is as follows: DTGVSQNPRHKITKRGQNVTFRCDPISEHNRLYWYRQTLGQGPEFLTYFQNEAQLEKSRLLSDRFSAERPKGSFSTLEIQRTEQGDSAMYLCASSYRQGLNEKLFFGSGTQLSVL.

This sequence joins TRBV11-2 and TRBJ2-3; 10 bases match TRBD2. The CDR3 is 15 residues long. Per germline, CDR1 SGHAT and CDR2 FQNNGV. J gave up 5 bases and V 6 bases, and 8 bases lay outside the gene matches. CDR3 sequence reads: CASRGQRGGLDTQYF. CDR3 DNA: TGTGCCAGCAGGGGTCAGCGGGGGGGCTTAGATACGCAGTATTTT.

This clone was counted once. The chain's CDR3 is CASRGAGDTGELFF. In nucleotides, the CDR3 is TGTGCCAGCAGAGGGGCGGGAGACACCGGGGAGCTGTTTTTT. The chain carries TRBV9 and TRBJ2-2; 7 positions agree with TRBD2. The CDR3 runs 14 residues. Trimming removed 5 bases from V and 3 bases from J; junction bases left unmatched: 4. Per the germline V gene, CDR1 is SGDLS and CDR2 is YYNGEE.

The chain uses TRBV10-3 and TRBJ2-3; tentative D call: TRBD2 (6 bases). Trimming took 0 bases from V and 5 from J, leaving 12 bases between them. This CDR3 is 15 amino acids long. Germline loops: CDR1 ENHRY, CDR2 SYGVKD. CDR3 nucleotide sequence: TGTGCCATCAGTGAGTCTAGGGAGGCAGTAGATACGCAGTATTTT. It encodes CAISESREAVDTQYF.

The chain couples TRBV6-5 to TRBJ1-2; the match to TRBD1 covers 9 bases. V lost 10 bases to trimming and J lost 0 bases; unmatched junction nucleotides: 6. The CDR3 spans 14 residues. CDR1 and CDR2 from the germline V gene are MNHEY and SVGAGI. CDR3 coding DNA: TGTGCCACCTTCCGGGACAGGGCTAACTATGGCTACACCTTC. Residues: CATFRDRANYGYTF.

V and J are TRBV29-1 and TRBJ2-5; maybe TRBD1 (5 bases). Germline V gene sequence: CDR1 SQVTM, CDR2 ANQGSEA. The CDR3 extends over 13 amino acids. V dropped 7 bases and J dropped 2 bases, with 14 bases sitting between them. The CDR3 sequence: CSGAGYPQETQYF. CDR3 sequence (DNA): TGCAGCGGGGCAGGGTATCCACAAGAGACCCAGTACTTC.

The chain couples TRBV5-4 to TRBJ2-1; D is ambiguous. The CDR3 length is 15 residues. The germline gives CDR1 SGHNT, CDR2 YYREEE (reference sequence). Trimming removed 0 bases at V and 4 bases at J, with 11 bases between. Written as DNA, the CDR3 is TGTGCCAGCAGCTTGGCCTCGGAGTCGTACAATGAGCAGTTCTTC. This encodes CASSLASESYNEQFF.

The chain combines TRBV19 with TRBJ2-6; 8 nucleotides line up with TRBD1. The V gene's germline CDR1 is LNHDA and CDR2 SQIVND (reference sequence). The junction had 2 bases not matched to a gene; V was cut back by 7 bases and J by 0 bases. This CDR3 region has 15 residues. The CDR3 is CASNRGSSGANVLTF. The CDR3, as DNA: TGTGCCAGTAACAGGGGGAGCTCTGGGGCCAACGTCCTGACTTTC.

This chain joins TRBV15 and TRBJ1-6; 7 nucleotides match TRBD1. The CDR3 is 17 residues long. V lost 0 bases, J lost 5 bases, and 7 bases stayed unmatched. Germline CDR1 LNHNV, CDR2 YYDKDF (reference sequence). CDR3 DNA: TGTGCCACCAGCAGAGAATCCGGGACAGTTGATAATTCACCCCTCCACTTT. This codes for CATSRESGTVDNSPLHF.

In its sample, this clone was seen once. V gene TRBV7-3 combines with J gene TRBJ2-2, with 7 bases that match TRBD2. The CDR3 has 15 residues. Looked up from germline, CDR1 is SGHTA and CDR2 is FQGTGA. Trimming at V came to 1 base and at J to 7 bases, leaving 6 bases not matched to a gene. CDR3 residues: CASSLRGGPNGELFF. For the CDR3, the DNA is TGTGCCAGCAGCTTAAGGGGAGGGCCCAACGGGGAGCTGTTTTTT. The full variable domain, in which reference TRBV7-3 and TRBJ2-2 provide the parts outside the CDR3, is GAGVSQTPSNKVTEKGKYVELRCDPISGHTALYWYRQSLGQGPEFLIYFQGTGAADDSGLPNDRFFAVRPEGSVSTLKIQRTERGDSAVYLCASSLRGGPNGELFFGEGSRLTVL.

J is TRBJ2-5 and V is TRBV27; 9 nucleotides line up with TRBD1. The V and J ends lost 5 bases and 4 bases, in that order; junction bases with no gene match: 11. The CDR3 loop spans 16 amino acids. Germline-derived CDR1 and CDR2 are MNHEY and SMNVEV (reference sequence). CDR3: CASSKYRGRLGETQYF. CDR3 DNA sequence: TGTGCCAGCAGTAAATACAGGGGGCGTTTGGGAGAGACCCAGTACTTC.

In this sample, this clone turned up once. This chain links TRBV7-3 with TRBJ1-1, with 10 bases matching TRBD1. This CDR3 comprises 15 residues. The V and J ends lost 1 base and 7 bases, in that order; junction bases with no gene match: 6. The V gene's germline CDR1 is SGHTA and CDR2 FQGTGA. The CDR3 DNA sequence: TGTGCCAGCAGCTTAATGCCGGGACAGGGGTTTGAAGCTTTCTTT. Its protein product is CASSLMPGQGFEAFF.

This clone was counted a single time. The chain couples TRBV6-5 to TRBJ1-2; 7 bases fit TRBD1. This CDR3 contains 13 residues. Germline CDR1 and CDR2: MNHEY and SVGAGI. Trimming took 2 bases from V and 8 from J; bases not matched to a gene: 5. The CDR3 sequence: CASSYRTGSGYTF. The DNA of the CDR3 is TGTGCCAGCAGTTACCGGACAGGTAGCGGCTACACCTTC.

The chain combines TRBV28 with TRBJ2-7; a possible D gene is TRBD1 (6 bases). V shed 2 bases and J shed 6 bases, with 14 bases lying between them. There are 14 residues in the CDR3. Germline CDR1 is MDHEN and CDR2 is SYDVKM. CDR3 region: CASSLNNKQGEQYF. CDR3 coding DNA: TGTGCCAGCAGTTTAAATAACAAACAGGGCGAGCAGTACTTC.

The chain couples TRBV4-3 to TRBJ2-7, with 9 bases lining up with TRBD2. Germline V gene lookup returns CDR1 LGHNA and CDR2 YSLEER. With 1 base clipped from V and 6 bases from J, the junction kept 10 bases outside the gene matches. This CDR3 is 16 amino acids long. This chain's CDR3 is CASSQVAAGGGVEQYF. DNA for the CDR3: TGCGCCAGCAGCCAAGTAGCAGCGGGAGGAGGTGTCGAGCAGTACTTC.